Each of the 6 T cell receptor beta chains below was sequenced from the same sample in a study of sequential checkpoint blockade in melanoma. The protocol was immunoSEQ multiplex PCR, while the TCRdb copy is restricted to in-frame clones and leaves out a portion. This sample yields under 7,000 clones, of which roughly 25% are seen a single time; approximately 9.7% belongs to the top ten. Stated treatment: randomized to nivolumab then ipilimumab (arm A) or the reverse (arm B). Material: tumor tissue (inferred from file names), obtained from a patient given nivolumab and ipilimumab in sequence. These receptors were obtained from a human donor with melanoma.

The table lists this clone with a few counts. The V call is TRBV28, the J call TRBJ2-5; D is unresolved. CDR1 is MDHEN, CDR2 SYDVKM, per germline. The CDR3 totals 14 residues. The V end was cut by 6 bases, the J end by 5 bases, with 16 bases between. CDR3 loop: CASSPTVPRETQYF. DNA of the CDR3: TGTGCCAGCAGCCCAACGGTGCCCAGGGAGACCCAGTACTTC.

In nucleotides, the CDR3 is TGTGCCAGCAGCGTAGGAACCCCCGTTGGGGCGAGCTACACCTTC. Its translation is CASSVGTPVGASYTF. The chain has TRBV9 and TRBJ1-2, with a weak D call TRBD1 (5 bases). Trimming cost V 0 bases and J 9 bases, with 18 bases left between them. The CDR3 spans 15 residues. Germline V gene sequence: CDR1 SGDLS, CDR2 YYNGEE.

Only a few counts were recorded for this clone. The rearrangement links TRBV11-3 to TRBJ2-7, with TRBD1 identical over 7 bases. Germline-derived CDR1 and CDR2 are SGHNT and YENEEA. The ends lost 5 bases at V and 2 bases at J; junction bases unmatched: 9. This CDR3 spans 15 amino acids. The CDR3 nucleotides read TGTGCCAGCAGCCCCCAGGGGCAGGGGGCCTACGAGCAGTACTTC. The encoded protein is CASSPQGQGAYEQYF. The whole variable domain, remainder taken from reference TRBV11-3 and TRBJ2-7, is EAGVVQSPRYKIIEKKQPVAFWCNPISGHNTLYWYLQNLGQGPELLIRYENEEAVDDSQLPKDRFSAERLKGVDSTLKIQPAELGDSAVYLCASSPQGQGAYEQYFGPGTRLTVT.

CDR3: CASSLGQSTGELFF. DNA for the CDR3: TGCGCCAGCAGCTTGGGACAAAGTACCGGGGAGCTGTTTTTT. The chain recombines TRBV5-1 with TRBJ2-2, with D hard to call. This CDR3 is built from 14 residues. Germline-derived CDR1 and CDR2 are SGHRS and YFSETQ. Trimming left V 0 bases short and J 5 bases short, with 8 bases between.

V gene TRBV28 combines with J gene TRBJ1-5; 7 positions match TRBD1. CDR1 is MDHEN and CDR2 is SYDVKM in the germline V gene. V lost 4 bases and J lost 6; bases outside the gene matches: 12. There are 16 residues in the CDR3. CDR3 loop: CASSSISGGETQPQHF. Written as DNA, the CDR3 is TGTGCCAGCAGTTCCATCTCAGGGGGAGAGACTCAGCCCCAGCATTTT.

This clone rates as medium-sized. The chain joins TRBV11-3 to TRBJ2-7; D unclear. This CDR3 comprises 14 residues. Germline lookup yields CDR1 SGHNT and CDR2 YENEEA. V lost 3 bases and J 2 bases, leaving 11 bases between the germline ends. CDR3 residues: CASSFVVSTYEQYF. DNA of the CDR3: TGTGCCAGCAGCTTCGTGGTATCAACCTACGAGCAGTACTTC.